Listed below are T cell receptor beta chains from one sample, sequenced in a study of regulatory T cells in long-lasting Graves disease. TCRdb called the multiplex PCR reads again in MiXCR, with one record for every CDR3 protein. The sample holds about 400,000 distinct CDR3 sequences, roughly 15% seen once. This sample was shared with a second study, whose subject was T cells in Graves' hyperthyroidism and ophthalmopathy.

The material sequenced was peripheral blood mononuclear cells (PBMCs), taken at new diagnosis, from a patient treated with antithyroid drugs. These receptors were taken from a woman in her thirties or forties with Graves disease. CDR3s include the opening cysteine and the closing phenylalanine or tryptophan. The D gene is left open where the match is weak. Some rows have no size entry. The others give once, few or many, or a class for an expanded clone.

clone_size j_call d_call v_call cdr3_aa cdr3_nt
few TRBJ2-2 TRBD1 TRBV5-4 CASSLFGQGLAGELFF TGTGCCAGCAGCTTGTTTGGACAGGGTCTCGCCGGGGAGCTGTTTTTT
many TRBJ2-2 - TRBV6-1 CASSANTFGELFF TGTGCCAGCAGCGCGAATACTTTCGGGGAGCTGTTTTTT
many TRBJ1-6 TRBD1 TRBV2 CASSVGRTGNSPLHF TGTGCCAGCAGTGTAGGGAGGACAGGGAATTCACCCCTCCACTTT
- TRBJ2-5 - TRBV5-1 CASSPQGGLETQYF TGCGCCAGCAGCCCACAAGGGGGGCTAGAGACCCAGTACTTC
- TRBJ2-1 - TRBV7-3 CVEGASYNEQFF TGTGTAGAAGGGGCCTCCTACAATGAGCAGTTCTTC
- TRBJ1-5 - TRBV28 CASSLLTEDQPQHF TGTGCCAGCAGTTTACTGACAGAGGATCAGCCCCAGCATTTT
- TRBJ2-1 - TRBV19 CASMSTRRYNEQFF TGTGCCAGTATGAGCACCAGGAGGTACAATGAGCAGTTCTTC
- TRBJ2-4 - TRBV19 CASSPFYLAKNIQYF TGTGCCAGTAGTCCCTTCTATCTAGCCAAAAACATTCAGTACTTC
many TRBJ2-5 TRBD2 TRBV29-1 CSVEGGLQETQYF TGCAGCGTTGAGGGGGGACTACAAGAGACCCAGTACTTC
- TRBJ1-1 - TRBV11-3 CATSRESADTEAFF TGTGCCACTTCAAGGGAGTCCGCGGACACTGAAGCTTTCTTT
many TRBJ2-7 TRBD2 TRBV20-1 CSAISARSGSFNEQYF TGCAGTGCTATATCAGCCCGCAGCGGGAGTTTCAACGAGCAGTACTTC
few TRBJ2-7 - TRBV10-2 CASSDQKGGINEQYF TGCGCCAGCAGTGATCAAAAAGGGGGGATCAACGAGCAGTACTTC
many TRBJ2-1 - TRBV30 CAWSWGQGLEQFF TGTGCCTGGAGTTGGGGGCAAGGACTTGAGCAGTTCTTC
many TRBJ2-6 TRBD1 TRBV18 CASSKLGQVSSGANVLTF TGTGCCAGCTCAAAGCTGGGACAGGTCAGCTCTGGGGCCAACGTCCTGACTTTC
- TRBJ2-7 - TRBV4-3 CASSPGQQDSYEQYF TGCGCCAGCAGCCCAGGACAACAAGACTCCTACGAGCAGTACTTC
- TRBJ2-6 TRBD1 TRBV4-1 CASSQPGQGIIYGANVLTF TGCGCCAGCAGCCAACCGGGACAGGGTATAATATATGGGGCCAACGTCCTGACTTTC
many TRBJ2-2 - TRBV5-1 CASSVREAAGELFF TGCGCCAGCAGCGTCAGGGAAGCAGCCGGGGAGCTGTTTTTT
many TRBJ1-2 TRBD1 TRBV12-3/TRBV12-4 CASSFDWTGINGYTF TGTGCCAGCAGTTTCGACTGGACAGGGATAAATGGCTACACCTTC
many TRBJ1-2 - TRBV5-1 CASTSLPGHEGYTF TGCGCCAGCACCTCCCTCCCGGGGCACGAAGGCTACACCTTC
many TRBJ2-7 TRBD1 TRBV6-9 CARSNGTGFCYEQYF TGTGCCAGAAGTAACGGGACAGGGTTTTGTTACGAGCAGTACTTC
- TRBJ2-2 - TRBV29-1 CSVVKQGYTGELFF TGCAGCGTTGTTAAACAGGGCTACACCGGGGAGCTGTTTTTT
many TRBJ1-3 - TRBV7-8 CASSLDNSGNTIYF TGTGCCAGCAGCTTAGACAACTCTGGAAACACCATATATTTT
many TRBJ2-1 TRBD2 TRBV20-1 CSARGRTSGYNEQFF TGCAGTGCGAGGGGTCGGACTAGCGGTTACAATGAGCAGTTCTTC
- TRBJ2-3 TRBD2 TRBV3-1 CAGREVGGRTDTQYF TGTGCCGGCAGAGAGGTTGGCGGGAGAACAGATACGCAGTATTTT
many TRBJ2-1 - TRBV2 CASIPGYYNEQFF TGTGCCAGCATACCGGGGTACTACAATGAGCAGTTCTTC
many TRBJ2-3 TRBD2 TRBV2 CASSRNSGSQARTQYF TGTGCCAGCAGCAGGAACAGCGGGAGTCAAGCGAGGACGCAGTATTTT
- TRBJ1-5 TRBD1 TRBV19 CASSNLPGGNQPQHF TGTGCCAGTAGTAACCTCCCAGGGGGGAATCAGCCCCAGCATTTT
few TRBJ1-5 TRBD1 TRBV30 CAWSTDRGVQPQHF TGTGCCTGGAGTACGGACAGGGGTGTGCAGCCCCAGCATTTT
many TRBJ2-7 TRBD2 TRBV12-3/TRBV12-4 CASSLRGAYEQYF TGTGCCAGCAGTTTACGGGGGGCCTACGAGCAGTACTTC
- TRBJ2-7 - TRBV6-5 CASSYSRVPYEQYF TGTGCCAGCAGTTACTCGCGGGTCCCCTACGAGCAGTACTTC
medium-sized TRBJ2-1 - TRBV7-3 CASSLDAGKDNEQFF TGTGCCAGCAGCCTGGACGCGGGGAAGGACAATGAGCAGTTCTTC
- TRBJ1-6 - TRBV6-5 CASSYAGREPPLHF TGTGCCAGCAGTTACGCAGGCAGGGAGCCCCCCCTCCACTTT
many TRBJ1-1 - TRBV18 CASSPRQDRKAFF TGTGCCAGCTCACCCCGCCAGGACCGAAAAGCTTTCTTT
many TRBJ1-6 - TRBV19 CASSTGGRTVNSPLHF TGTGCCAGTAGTACCGGGGGCAGGACCGTTAATTCACCCCTCCACTTT
many TRBJ2-2 TRBD2 TRBV28 CASSLIFGLAGENTGELFF TGTGCCAGCAGTTTAATATTCGGACTCGCGGGGGAGAACACCGGGGAGCTGTTTTTT
- TRBJ1-5 TRBD1 TRBV20-1 CSASRGDRGRRNQPQHF TGCAGTGCCAGCAGGGGGGACAGGGGGCGTCGCAATCAGCCCCAGCATTTT
many TRBJ2-1 TRBD2 TRBV12-3/TRBV12-4 CASWTSGKYNEQFF TGTGCCAGTTGGACTAGCGGGAAGTACAATGAGCAGTTCTTC
- TRBJ1-1 - TRBV5-5 CASSLRDQRNTEAFF TGTGCCAGCAGCCTCAGGGATCAACGGAACACTGAAGCTTTCTTT
many TRBJ2-7 - TRBV11-2 CASSPGWAYEQYF TGTGCCAGCAGCCCTGGGTGGGCGTACGAGCAGTACTTC
many TRBJ2-5 TRBD2 TRBV6-1 CASTPGLADQETQYF TGTGCCAGCACTCCAGGCCTAGCGGACCAAGAGACCCAGTACTTC
- TRBJ2-4 TRBD2 TRBV11-2 CASSPNWRGALAKNIQYF TGTGCCAGCAGCCCAAATTGGCGGGGGGCCTTAGCCAAAAACATTCAGTACTTC
many TRBJ2-4 TRBD1 TRBV28 CASRSGTGGFNQYF TGTGCCAGCAGGTCCGGGACAGGGGGATTTAATCAGTACTTC
few TRBJ2-7 - TRBV20-1 CSANPGYEQYF TGCAGTGCTAATCCAGGGTACGAGCAGTACTTC
many TRBJ2-2 - TRBV12-3/TRBV12-4 CASSSEWPRRELFF TGTGCCAGCAGTTCTGAATGGCCCCGACGGGAGCTGTTTTTT
many TRBJ2-1 TRBD2 TRBV12-3/TRBV12-4 CASSSSLLTSGKYNEQFF TGTGCCAGCAGTTCCTCCCTTCTCACTAGCGGGAAATACAATGAGCAGTTCTTC
many TRBJ2-7 TRBD2 TRBV28 CASSSGTSGALSSYEQYF TGTGCCAGCAGTTCTGGGACTAGCGGTGCACTAAGCTCCTACGAGCAGTACTTC